This passage covers 12 T cell receptor beta chains from one sample sequenced in a study of T cell repertoires in cytomegalovirus infection. Via MiXCR, TCRdb re-called the reads, giving one row per CDR3 protein. The sample holds 250,000 to 300,000 distinct CDR3 sequences, 20% to 25% seen once. The antigens of these receptors remain unknown. Specimen: cultured PBMCs, collected from culture after CMV antigen stimulation. The receptors originated from a human donor in good health (CMV status not recorded). Some clones in this sample may be carry-over from other donors' samples.

V is TRBV10-3 and J is TRBJ1-5; no reliable D call. V was cut by 5 bases and J by 5 bases, with 16 bases left in between. This CDR3 is built from 15 residues. Germline V CDR1 and CDR2: ENHRY, SYGVKD. CDR3 protein: CAISNSGPRDQPQHF. The CDR3 nucleotides are TGTGCCATCAGTAATTCGGGTCCCCGGGATCAGCCCCAGCATTTT.

The chain recombines TRBV6-2 or TRBV6-3 with TRBJ2-7, with TRBD2 as a possible D gene (6 bases). CDR3 length: 16 residues. CDR1 is MNHEY, CDR2 SVGEGT, per germline. Deletions cut 4 bases from V and 3 bases from J, with 19 bases between. DNA of the CDR3: TGTGCCAGCAGTTTTTGGGACTCGCCACGTAACTACGAGCAGTACTTC. Translating it yields CASSFWDSPRNYEQYF.

This chain links TRBV7-2 with TRBJ2-3; D is undetermined. The CDR3 extends over 14 amino acids. The germline V and J ends were trimmed by 5 bases and 6 bases, with 15 bases remaining between them. CDR1 and CDR2 from the germline V gene are SGHTA and FQGNSA. The CDR3 sequence is CASSPGWVPDTQYF. CDR3 DNA sequence: TGTGCCAGCAGCCCCGGTTGGGTACCCGATACGCAGTATTTT.

The genes are TRBV7-6 and TRBJ1-4; D may be TRBD1 (5 bases). V was pared by 5 bases and J by 5 bases, with 18 bases between. The germline CDR1 and CDR2 sequences are SGHVS and FNYEAQ. The CDR3 contains 16 residues. The CDR3 reads CASSHARGLENEKLFF. In nucleotides, the CDR3 is TGTGCCAGCAGCCACGCCCGGGGCCTAGAAAATGAAAAACTGTTTTTT.

This clonotype was observed many times. CDR3 in amino acids: CASSYWGSSIEAFF. In nucleotides, the CDR3 is TGTGCCAGCAGTTACTGGGGGAGCAGCATTGAAGCTTTCTTT. The V gene is TRBV6-5, the J gene TRBJ1-1; TRBD1 is a possible D gene (5 bases). This CDR3 is 14 amino acids long. Between the trimmed V and J ends, which lost 1 base and 7 bases, there was a span of 13 bases. Per germline, CDR1 MNHEY and CDR2 SVGAGI.

This clonotype appeared a few times. This chain connects TRBV7-9 to TRBJ2-2, with D perhaps matching TRBD1 (6 bases). Germline assignment: CDR1 SEHNR and CDR2 FQNEAQ (reference sequence). The V and J ends lost 0 bases and 5 bases respectively, with 7 bases between them. The CDR3 has 14 amino acids. The CDR3 is CASSLADSTGELFF. The CDR3 region has the DNA TGTGCCAGCAGCTTAGCGGACAGTACCGGGGAGCTGTTTTTT.

This clonotype was detected a few times. CDR3 loop: CATSISGSNTQFF. CDR3 nucleotides: TGTGCCACCAGTATTAGCGGAAGCAACACCCAGTTCTTC. This rearrangement joins TRBV24-1 to TRBJ2-1; possible D gene TRBD2, 6 bases. The V gene's germline CDR1 is KGHDR and CDR2 SFDVKD. V dropped 6 bases and J dropped 13 bases, with 18 bases sitting between them. This CDR3 comprises 13 residues.

In this sample, this clonotype turned up a few times. This sequence joins TRBV11-2 and TRBJ2-7, with TRBD1 identical over 7 bases. The J segment lost 0 bases and the V segment lost 4 bases, leaving 9 bases of the junction unmatched. CDR3 length: 16 residues. Per germline, CDR1 SGHAT and CDR2 FQNNGV. The CDR3 is CASSSNRDRSSYEQYV. CDR3 DNA: TGTGCCAGCAGCTCCAACCGGGACAGAAGCTCCTACGAGCAGTACGTC.

This clonotype came up many times. V gene TRBV7-9 combines with J gene TRBJ2-3; TRBD2 matches at 7 bases. The germline gives CDR1 SEHNR, CDR2 FQNEAQ (reference sequence). There are 14 residues in the CDR3. Losses at the gene ends were 2 bases for V and 4 bases for J; bases not matched to a gene: 3. The CDR3 is CASSLSAGADTQYF. The CDR3 bases are TGTGCCAGCAGCTTATCGGCGGGGGCAGATACGCAGTATTTT.

This clonotype was detected only a few times. The V call is TRBV7-2, the J call TRBJ1-4; TRBD1 is a possible D gene (5 bases). Between the trimmed V and J ends, which lost 7 bases and 0 bases, there was a span of 12 bases. Germline V gene sequence: CDR1 SGHTA, CDR2 FQGNSA. The CDR3 loop spans 15 amino acids. CDR3 in DNA: TGTGCCAGCAATGGGGGGACCGCAACTAATGAAAAACTGTTTTTT. It translates to CASNGGTATNEKLFF.

This clonotype was observed many times. The chain is built from TRBV7-8 and TRBJ2-3; 9 nucleotides match TRBD2. Germline V gives CDR1 SGHVS, CDR2 FQNEAQ. This CDR3 has 16 residues. V shed 2 bases and J 6 bases; nucleotides not matched to a gene: 9. The CDR3 region is CASSLLEAGGSDTQYF. The DNA of the CDR3 is TGTGCCAGCAGCTTATTGGAGGCGGGAGGGTCCGATACGCAGTATTTT.

The chain employs TRBV7-6 and TRBJ1-5, with a weak D call TRBD1 (6 bases). The V gene lost 1 base and the J gene lost 4 bases, with 23 bases spanning the gap. This CDR3 spans 19 amino acids. Germline CDR1 is SGHVS and CDR2 is FNYEAQ. CDR3 coding DNA: TGTGCCAGCAGCTTAGGTGCCAGGGGCTTGGGAGGGCCAAATCAGCCCCAGCATTTT. It yields the protein CASSLGARGLGGPNQPQHF.